This TCR beta chain was identified during a study of read filtering for tumor transcriptome and immune sequencing. Study-level background: Revised staging placed roughly 8 patients in R-ISS I, 15 to 20 in II, more than five in III. Transcriptome libraries were built from DNase-treated RNA. Points from the study as a whole: IR-seq and RNA-seq agreed better without single-read clonotypes.

This library used approximately 390 ng RNA and molecular barcoded adaptors spanning alpha/delta and beta/gamma chains. TCRdb reprocessed the reads via MiXCR and lists one record per CDR3 protein. The sample lists 90,000 to 95,000 distinct CDR3 sequences, 20% to 25% seen once, with approximately 10% in the top ten. This clonotype has a handful of counts. The antigen remains undetermined. CDR1 is SGHVS and CDR2 is FNYEAQ in the germline V gene. The CDR3 is made up of 13 amino acids. V was trimmed by 1 base and J by 7 bases, leaving 10 bases between them. The receptor's source is a donor aged 40 or older with multiple myeloma. The sequenced sample consisted of a population of CD138-negative cells sorted from bone marrow. This sequence joins TRBV7-6 and TRBJ1-1; TRBD1 is a possible D gene (6 bases). For the CDR3, the DNA is TGTGCCAGCAGCTTAGGGGGGCAAAGTGAAGCTTTCTTT. This encodes CASSLGGQSEAFF.